Presented here are 12 T cell receptor beta chains from one specimen sequenced in a study of blood T cell repertoires in COVID-19. Assay: immunoSEQ multiplex PCR; the TCRdb copy retains only in-frame clones and omits some. The repertoire consists of around 440,000 clones, with around 88% occurring once and the leading ten covering around 13%. Sequencing was done on a sample of peripheral blood. The receptor source for this set is a woman aged 50 to 60 with COVID-19, enrolled during active disease.

The chain joins TRBV7-9 to TRBJ1-4; D is unclear. CDR1 and CDR2 from the germline V gene are SEHNR and FQNEAQ (reference sequence). This CDR3 has 12 amino acids. V shed 5 bases and J shed 8 bases, with 9 bases lying between them. The CDR3 DNA reads TGTGCCAGCAGCGCCGACTTCGAAAAACTGTTTTTT. Its protein product is CASSADFEKLFF.

The J gene is TRBJ2-5, the V gene TRBV5-1; 16 bases fit TRBD2. Per the germline V gene, CDR1 is SGHRS and CDR2 is YFSETQ. Germline trimming cut 4 bases from V and 4 bases from J; bases unmatched to any gene: 7. The CDR3 totals 17 residues. The CDR3 loop reads CASSMGLAGGKGETQYF. The CDR3 coding sequence is TGCGCCAGCAGCATGGGACTAGCGGGGGGGAAAGGAGAGACCCAGTACTTC.

Note on this clone: The same CDR3 also results from other DNA sequences found in this sample. The chain employs TRBV11-2 and TRBJ2-7, with D perhaps TRBD2 (5 bases). Germline V gives CDR1 SGHAT, CDR2 FQNNGV. CDR3 length: 14 amino acids. Trimming left V 1 base short and J 0 bases short, with 7 bases between. The chain's CDR3 is CASSLGAGSYEQYF. CDR3 nucleotide sequence: TGTGCCAGCAGCTTAGGGGCGGGCTCCTACGAGCAGTACTTC.

The CDR3 is CAWSVGVGSTDTQYF. For the CDR3, the DNA is TGTGCCTGGAGTGTAGGGGTGGGTAGCACAGATACGCAGTATTTT. The chain uses TRBV30 and TRBJ2-3, with D maybe TRBD1 (5 bases). The CDR3 is made up of 15 amino acids. The V gene's germline CDR1 is GTSNPN and CDR2 SVGIG (reference sequence). The V end lost 0 bases, the J end lost 0 bases, and 10 bases lay between the germline ends.

This clone was seen only once. The genes are TRBV6-5 and TRBJ2-7; 10 bases fit TRBD2. Germline CDR1 is MNHEY and CDR2 is SVGAGI. The V and J ends lost 5 bases and 3 bases, in that order; junction bases with no gene match: 7. CDR3 size: 15 residues. Written as DNA, the CDR3 is TGTGCCAGCAGTCAGGAACTAGCGGGGAGCTACGAGCAGTACTTC. Protein: CASSQELAGSYEQYF.

Only a few counts were recorded for this clone. The V gene is TRBV30, the J gene TRBJ2-1, with TRBD2 identical over 11 bases. The CDR3 runs 14 residues. V dropped 1 base and J dropped 4; count of bases not matched to a gene: 0. Germline lookup yields CDR1 GTSNPN and CDR2 SVGIG (reference sequence). The CDR3 sequence is CAWSGTSGYNEQFF. CDR3 sequence (DNA): TGTGCCTGGAGTGGGACTAGCGGGTACAATGAGCAGTTCTTC.

The chain carries TRBV4-1 and TRBJ1-2, with 8 bases aligning to TRBD1. Unmatched junction bases numbered 11, after V lost 6 bases and J lost 8 bases. The CDR3 has 14 amino acids. Germline lookup yields CDR1 MGHRA and CDR2 YSYEKL. The CDR3 loop is CASSQLGQGSGYTF. DNA for the CDR3: TGCGCCAGCAGTCAACTTGGACAGGGCAGCGGCTACACCTTC.

V gene TRBV2 combines with J gene TRBJ1-2; 8 bases align to TRBD1. From germline, CDR1 is SNHLY and CDR2 FYNNEI. Unmatched junction bases numbered 3, after V lost 3 bases and J lost 0 bases. The CDR3 spans 15 residues. In DNA form, the CDR3 reads TGTGCCAGCAGTGAGGGACAGGCCCCTAACTATGGCTACACCTTC. Translating gives CASSEGQAPNYGYTF.

The chain links TRBV4-2 to TRBJ2-1, with a weak D call TRBD1 (6 bases). The V end was cut by 4 bases, the J end by 4 bases, with 17 bases between. In germline, CDR1 is LGHNA, CDR2 YNFKEQ. CDR3 length: 16 amino acids. DNA of the CDR3: TGTGCCAGCAGCCCCCGAGGGCAGACAGGATACAATGAGCAGTTCTTC. Its translation: CASSPRGQTGYNEQFF.

The DNA of the CDR3 is TGTGCCAGCAAGCGGAACCCGGGACAGGGGGTCACGAACACTGAAGCTTTCTTT. It is translated as CASKRNPGQGVTNTEAFF. The chain employs TRBV2 and TRBJ1-1; 11 positions agree with TRBD1. J gave up 1 base and V 7 bases, and 14 bases lay outside the gene matches. The CDR3 is made up of 18 amino acids. The germline CDR1 and CDR2 sequences are SNHLY and FYNNEI.

This chain joins TRBV18 and TRBJ1-1; TRBD1 is a possible D gene (6 bases). This CDR3 region has 14 residues. V was shortened by 5 bases and J by 5 bases, with 15 bases between the two germline ends. The germline gives CDR1 KGHSH, CDR2 LQKENI. CDR3 sequence: CASSWGQGQTEAFF. CDR3 nucleotides: TGTGCCAGCTCATGGGGACAAGGTCAGACTGAAGCTTTCTTT.

The chain joins TRBV5-1 to TRBJ1-1; no definite D call. CDR3 size: 14 residues. CDR1 and CDR2 (germline): SGHRS, YFSETQ. V lost 0 bases to trimming and J lost 1 base, with 7 bases between them. The CDR3 sequence: CASSLGGPNTEAFF. CDR3 nucleotides: TGCGCCAGCAGCTTGGGCGGGCCGAACACTGAAGCTTTCTTT.